This T cell receptor (beta chain) is drawn from a study of blood T cell repertoires in COVID-19. Looking at the study overall: PBMCs, B-cell-depleted T cells, or T cells were the source of the cDNA or gDNA that made up the material.

Using immunoSEQ multiplex PCR, the repertoire was profiled, and TCRdb retains in-frame clones only, with some absent. This table holds about 300,000 clones, roughly 89% found once. V lost 5 bases, J lost 4 bases, and 20 bases lay in between. CDR1 and CDR2 (germline): SEHNR, FQNEAQ (reference sequence). The length of the CDR3 is 17 residues. The sequence derives from a woman aged 30 to 39 with COVID-19, enrolled during active disease. The specimen sequenced was peripheral blood. The chain joins TRBV7-9 to TRBJ2-2; possible D gene TRBD2, 6 bases. The CDR3 loop is CASSHPRRGPGTGELFF. CDR3 nucleotides: TGTGCCAGCAGCCACCCCCGGAGGGGTCCGGGCACCGGGGAGCTGTTTTTT.